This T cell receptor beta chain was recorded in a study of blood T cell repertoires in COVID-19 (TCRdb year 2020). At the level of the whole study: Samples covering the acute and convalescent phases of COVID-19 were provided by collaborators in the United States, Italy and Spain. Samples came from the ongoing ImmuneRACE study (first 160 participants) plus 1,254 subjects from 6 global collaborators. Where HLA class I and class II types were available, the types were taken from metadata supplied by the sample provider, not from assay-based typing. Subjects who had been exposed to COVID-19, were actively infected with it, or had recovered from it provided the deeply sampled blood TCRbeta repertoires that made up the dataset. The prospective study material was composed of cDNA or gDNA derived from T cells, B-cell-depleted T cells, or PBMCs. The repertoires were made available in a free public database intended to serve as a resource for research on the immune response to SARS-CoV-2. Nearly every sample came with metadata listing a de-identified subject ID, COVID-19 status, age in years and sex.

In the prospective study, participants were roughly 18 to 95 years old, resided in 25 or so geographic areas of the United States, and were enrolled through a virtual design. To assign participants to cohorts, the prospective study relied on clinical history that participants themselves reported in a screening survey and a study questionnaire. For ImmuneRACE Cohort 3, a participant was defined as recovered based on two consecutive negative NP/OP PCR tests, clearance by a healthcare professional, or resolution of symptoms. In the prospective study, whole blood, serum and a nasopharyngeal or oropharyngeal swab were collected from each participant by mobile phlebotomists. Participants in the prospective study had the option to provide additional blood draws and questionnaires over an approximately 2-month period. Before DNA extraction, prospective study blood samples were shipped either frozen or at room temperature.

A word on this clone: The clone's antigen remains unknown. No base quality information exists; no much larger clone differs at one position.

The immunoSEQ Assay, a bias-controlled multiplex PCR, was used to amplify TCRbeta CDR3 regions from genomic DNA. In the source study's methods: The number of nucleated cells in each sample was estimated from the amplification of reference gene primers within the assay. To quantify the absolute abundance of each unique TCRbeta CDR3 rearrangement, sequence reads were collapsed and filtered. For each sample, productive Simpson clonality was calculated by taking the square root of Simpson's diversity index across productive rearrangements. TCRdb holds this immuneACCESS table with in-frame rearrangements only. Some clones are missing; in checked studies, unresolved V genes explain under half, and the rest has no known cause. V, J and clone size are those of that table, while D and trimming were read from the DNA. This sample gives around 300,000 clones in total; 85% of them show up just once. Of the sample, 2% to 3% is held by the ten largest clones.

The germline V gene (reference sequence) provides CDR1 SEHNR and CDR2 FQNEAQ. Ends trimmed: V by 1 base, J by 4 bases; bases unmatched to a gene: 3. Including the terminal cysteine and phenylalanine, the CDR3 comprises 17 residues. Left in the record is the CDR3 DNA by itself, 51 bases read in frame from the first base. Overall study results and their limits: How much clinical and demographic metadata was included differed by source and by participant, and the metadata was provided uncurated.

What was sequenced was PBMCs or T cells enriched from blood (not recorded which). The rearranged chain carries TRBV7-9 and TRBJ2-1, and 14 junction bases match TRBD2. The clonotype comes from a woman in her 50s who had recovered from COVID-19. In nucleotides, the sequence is TGTGCCAGCAGCTTAGGACTAGCGGGAGGGCTATACAATGAGCAGTTCTTC. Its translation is CASSLGLAGGLYNEQFF.